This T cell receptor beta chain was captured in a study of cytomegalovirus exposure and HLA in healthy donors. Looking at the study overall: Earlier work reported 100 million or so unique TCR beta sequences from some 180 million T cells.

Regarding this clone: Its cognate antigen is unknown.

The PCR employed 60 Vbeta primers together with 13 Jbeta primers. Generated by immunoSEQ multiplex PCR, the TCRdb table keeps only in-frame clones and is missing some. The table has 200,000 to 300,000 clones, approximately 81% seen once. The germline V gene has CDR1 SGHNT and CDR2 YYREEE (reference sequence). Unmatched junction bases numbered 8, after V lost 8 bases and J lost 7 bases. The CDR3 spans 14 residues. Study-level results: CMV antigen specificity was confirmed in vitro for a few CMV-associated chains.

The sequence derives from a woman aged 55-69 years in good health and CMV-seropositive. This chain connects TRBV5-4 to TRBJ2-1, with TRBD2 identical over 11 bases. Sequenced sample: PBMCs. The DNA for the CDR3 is TGTGCCAGTCAATTTAGCGGGAGGGCGAATGAGCAGTTCTTC. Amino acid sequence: CASQFSGRANEQFF. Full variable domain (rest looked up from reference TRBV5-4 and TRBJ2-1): ETGVTQSPTHLIKTRGQQVTLRCSSQSGHNTVSWYQQALGQGPQFIFQYYREEENGRGNFPPRFSGLQFPNYSSELNVNALELDDSALYLCASQFSGRANEQFFGPGTRLTVL.